A single sample is the source of the 18 T cell receptor beta chains below, sequenced in a study of CD8+ T cells in alopecia areata. Extraction and reverse transcription of RNA yielded cDNA as the sequencing template. Sequenced by immunoSEQ multiplex PCR; TCRdb stores in-frame clones only, minus some. The data contain 200,000 to 250,000 clones, over 60% of them seen just once; the ten biggest clones take up roughly 4.2%. Treatment given: oral pan-JAK inhibitor, 5-10 mg twice daily. Sequencing used CD4+ T cells sorted from blood, obtained at week 4, from a patient treated with tofacitinib. Receptor source: a human donor with alopecia areata.

This clone was seen only a few times. The chain is built from TRBV27 and TRBJ1-1, with D possibly being TRBD1 (5 bases). Deletions cut 1 base from V and 5 bases from J, with 11 bases between. This CDR3 has 14 residues. The germline V gene encodes CDR1 MNHEY and CDR2 SMNVEV (reference sequence). The CDR3 here is CASSLYRSWTEAFF. CDR3 sequence (DNA): TGTGCCAGCAGTTTATACAGGTCATGGACTGAAGCTTTCTTT.

This clone occurred a few times. V usage is TRBV30 and J usage is TRBJ1-6; D not certain. Trimming pared 2 bases from V and 9 bases from J, leaving 5 bases between. Germline V gene data show CDR1 as GTSNPN and CDR2 as SVGIG (reference sequence). CDR3 size: 11 residues. Written as DNA, the CDR3 is TGTGCCTGGAGTATGCTTTCACCCCTCCACTTT. Protein product: CAWSMLSPLHF.

The genes are TRBV10-3 and TRBJ2-7; D is unclear. V lost 0 bases, J lost 9 bases, and 12 bases lay in between. The CDR3 contains 13 residues. Germline CDR1 ENHRY, CDR2 SYGVKD. The CDR3 DNA sequence: TGTGCCATCAGTGAGTCGGCTCCCGGCGTGCAGTACTTC. It is translated as CAISESAPGVQYF.

The chain uses TRBV2 and TRBJ2-7, with no clear D. V was cut by 1 base and J by 6 bases, with 7 bases left in between. CDR3 length equals 12 residues. Germline CDR1 and CDR2: SNHLY and FYNNEI. The CDR3 nucleotides are TGTGCCAGCAGTGAAGATTATGGCGAGCAGTACTTC. This codes for CASSEDYGEQYF.

The chain joins TRBV29-1 to TRBJ1-2, with 7 bases identical to TRBD1. After removal of 7 bases from V and 4 bases from J, the junction contained 6 bases not matched to a gene. Germline CDR1 and CDR2: SQVTM and ANQGSEA. The CDR3 contains 12 residues. CDR3 DNA sequence: TGCAGCGCTAAGGGACAGTTCTATGGCTACACCTTC. Amino acid sequence: CSAKGQFYGYTF.

V gene TRBV7-9 combines with J gene TRBJ2-7; D is unresolved. The germline V and J ends were trimmed by 5 bases and 6 bases, with 11 bases remaining between them. CDR3 size: 12 residues. Germline V gene sequence: CDR1 SEHNR, CDR2 FQNEAQ (reference sequence). The CDR3 coding sequence is TGTGCCAGCAGCGCTACCCCCGCCGAGCAGTACTTC. It translates to CASSATPAEQYF.

The gene calls are TRBV11-2 and TRBJ1-6; 8 bases map to TRBD1. The CDR3 has 14 amino acids. Germline CDR1 is SGHAT and CDR2 is FQNNGV. Germline trimming cut 3 bases from V and 10 bases from J; bases unmatched to any gene: 5. The CDR3: CASSFQGANSPLHF. CDR3 DNA: TGTGCCAGCAGCTTTCAGGGGGCGAACTCACCCCTCCACTTT.

This clone has only a few counts. This sequence joins TRBV4-3 and TRBJ2-6; D gene uncertain. From germline, CDR1 is LGHNA and CDR2 YSLEER. V was cut by 1 base and J by 4 bases, with 11 bases left in between. There are 16 residues in the CDR3. CDR3 loop: CASSQGESSGANVLTF. In nucleotides, the CDR3 is TGCGCCAGCAGCCAAGGCGAGTCAAGCGGGGCCAACGTCCTGACTTTC.

The chain links TRBV10-3 to TRBJ1-2; no clear D. Germline values: CDR1 ENHRY, CDR2 SYGVKD. V was clipped by 2 bases and J by 2 bases, with 6 bases between them. The length of the CDR3 is 13 residues. CDR3 in DNA: TGTGCCATCAGTGAGACAAGCAACTATGGCTACACCTTC. Translation gives CAISETSNYGYTF.

This clone was recorded only once. CDR3 sequence (DNA): TGCAGCGGGACTAGCGTCGATACGCAGTATTTT. It codes for CSGTSVDTQYF. The chain couples TRBV29-1 to TRBJ2-3, with TRBD2 identical over 9 bases. Germline values: CDR1 SQVTM, CDR2 ANQGSEA. Losses at the gene ends were 7 bases for V and 6 bases for J; bases not matched to a gene: 2. The CDR3 spans 11 residues.

The chain employs TRBV30 and TRBJ2-6, with D perhaps assigned TRBD1 or TRBD2 (5 bases each). The germline gives CDR1 GTSNPN, CDR2 SVGIG (reference sequence). The CDR3 consists of 21 residues. Deletions cut 3 bases from V and 0 bases from J, with 27 bases between. The CDR3 DNA sequence: TGTGCCTGGAGACGGTATGGGGGTCTCATAGTTGGGTACTCTGGGGCCAACGTCCTGACTTTC. Translated: CAWRRYGGLIVGYSGANVLTF. Filled out from reference TRBV30 and TRBJ2-6, the complete variable domain reads SQTIHQWPATLVQPVGSPLSLECTVEGTSNPNLYWYRQAAGRGLQLLFYSVGIGQISSEVPQNLSASRPQDRQFILSSKKLLLSDSGFYLCAWRRYGGLIVGYSGANVLTFGAGSRLTVL.

This chain connects TRBV9 to TRBJ2-3; 7 nucleotides line up with TRBD2. CDR1 is SGDLS, CDR2 YYNGEE, per germline. The CDR3 is 16 residues long. V shed 6 bases and J 2 bases; nucleotides not matched to a gene: 12. This CDR3 is CASTRGASGHTDTQYF. The CDR3 DNA sequence: TGTGCCAGCACCCGAGGGGCTAGCGGACACACAGATACGCAGTATTTT.

This clone was seen more than once but under ten times. V usage is TRBV9 and J usage is TRBJ1-4; 7 bases line up with TRBD1. The CDR3 is made up of 15 amino acids. J lost 2 bases, V lost 2 bases, and 3 bases had no gene match. Germline V gene sequence: CDR1 SGDLS, CDR2 YYNGEE. CDR3 bases: TGTGCCAGCAGCGTTGGGGGACAGACTAATGAAAAACTGTTTTTT. The encoded protein is CASSVGGQTNEKLFF.

The gene calls are TRBV5-4 and TRBJ2-3, with 9 bases aligning to TRBD1. CDR1 and CDR2 (germline): SGHNT, YYREEE (reference sequence). This CDR3 comprises 15 residues. The junction had 5 bases not matched to a gene; V was cut back by 2 bases and J by 4 bases. Here the CDR3 reads CASSLQDRGADTQYF. Written as DNA, the CDR3 is TGTGCCAGCAGCTTACAGGACAGGGGAGCAGATACGCAGTATTTT.

The V call is TRBV10-2, the J call TRBJ2-1, with TRBD2 identical over 10 bases. V lost 7 bases and J lost 7; bases outside the gene matches: 13. CDR1 and CDR2 (germline): WSHSY, SAAADI. This CDR3 is 16 amino acids long. In DNA form, the CDR3 reads TGCGCCAGCACCGAGGCTAGCGGGGGCCGCCGGAATGAGCAGTTCTTC. It specifies CASTEASGGRRNEQFF.

V is TRBV10-3 and J is TRBJ2-2, with D unresolved. V dropped 0 bases and J dropped 0 bases, with 2 bases sitting between them. The CDR3 extends over 14 amino acids. Germline lookup yields CDR1 ENHRY and CDR2 SYGVKD. In nucleotides, the CDR3 is TGTGCCATCAGTGAGTCGACGAACACCGGGGAGCTGTTTTTT. This encodes CAISESTNTGELFF.

CDR3 coding DNA: TGTGCCAGCAGCTTAATCGGTTCACCCCTCCACTTT. The encoded protein is CASSLIGSPLHF. This sequence joins TRBV7-2 and TRBJ1-6; D not resolved. Deletions cut 2 bases from V and 9 bases from J, with 5 bases between. CDR1 is SGHTA, CDR2 FQGNSA, per germline. The CDR3 loop spans 12 amino acids.

The V gene is TRBV7-2, the J gene TRBJ2-1; TRBD2 is a possible D gene (6 bases). V was pared by 4 bases and J by 7 bases, with 11 bases between. The length of the CDR3 is 13 residues. Germline V gene lookup returns CDR1 SGHTA and CDR2 FQGNSA. CDR3 sequence (DNA): TGTGCCAGCAGCTCCCAAGGAGGGAATGAGCAGTTCTTC. Its protein is CASSSQGGNEQFF.